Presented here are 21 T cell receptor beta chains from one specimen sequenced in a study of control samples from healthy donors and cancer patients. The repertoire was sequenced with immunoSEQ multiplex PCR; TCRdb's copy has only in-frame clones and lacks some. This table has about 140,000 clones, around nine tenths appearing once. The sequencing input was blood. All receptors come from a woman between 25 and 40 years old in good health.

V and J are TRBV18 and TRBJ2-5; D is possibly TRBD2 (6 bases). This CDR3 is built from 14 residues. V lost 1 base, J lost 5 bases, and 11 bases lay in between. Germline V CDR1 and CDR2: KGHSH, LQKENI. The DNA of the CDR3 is TGTGCCAGCTCACCACAACGCGCGGGGGAGACCCAGTACTTC. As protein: CASSPQRAGETQYF.

The CDR3 loop reads CASSEGQSHNSPLHF. CDR3 nucleotides: TGTGCCAGCAGCGAGGGACAGAGCCATAATTCACCCCTCCACTTT. The chain couples TRBV7-8 to TRBJ1-6; TRBD1 matches 7 bases. J was trimmed by 5 bases and V by 5 bases; bases with no gene match: 6. Germline CDR1 is SGHVS and CDR2 is FQNEAQ. The CDR3 is 15 amino acids.

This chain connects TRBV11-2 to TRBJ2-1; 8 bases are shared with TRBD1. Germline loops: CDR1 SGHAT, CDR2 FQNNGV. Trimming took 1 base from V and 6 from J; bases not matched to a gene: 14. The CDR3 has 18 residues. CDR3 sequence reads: CASSLGTPDREWFNEQFF. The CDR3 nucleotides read TGTGCCAGCAGCTTAGGGACTCCGGACAGGGAATGGTTCAATGAGCAGTTCTTC.

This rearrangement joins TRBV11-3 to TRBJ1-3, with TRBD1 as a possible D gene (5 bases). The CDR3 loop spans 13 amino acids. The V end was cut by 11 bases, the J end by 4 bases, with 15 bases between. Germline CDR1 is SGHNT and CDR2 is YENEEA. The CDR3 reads CAAHGGLGNTIYF. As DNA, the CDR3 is TGTGCCGCACACGGGGGGTTGGGAAACACCATATATTTT.

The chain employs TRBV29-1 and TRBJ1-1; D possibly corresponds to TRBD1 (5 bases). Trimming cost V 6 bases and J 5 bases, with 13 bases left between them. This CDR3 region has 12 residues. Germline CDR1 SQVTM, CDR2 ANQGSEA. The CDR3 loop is CSVADGGTEAFF. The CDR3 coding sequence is TGCAGCGTCGCTGATGGGGGGACTGAAGCTTTCTTT.

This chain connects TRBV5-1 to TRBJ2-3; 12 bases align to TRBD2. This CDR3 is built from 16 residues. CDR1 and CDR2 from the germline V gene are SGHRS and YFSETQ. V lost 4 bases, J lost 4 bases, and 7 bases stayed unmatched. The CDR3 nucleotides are TGCGCCAGCAGCCCGCTAGCGGGAGGGGTGGCAGATACGCAGTATTTT. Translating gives CASSPLAGGVADTQYF.

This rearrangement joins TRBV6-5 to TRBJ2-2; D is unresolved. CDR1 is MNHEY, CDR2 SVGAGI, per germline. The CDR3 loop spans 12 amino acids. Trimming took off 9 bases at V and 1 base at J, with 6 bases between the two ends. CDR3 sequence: CASTGNTGELFF. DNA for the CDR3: TGTGCCAGTACGGGGAACACCGGGGAGCTGTTTTTT.

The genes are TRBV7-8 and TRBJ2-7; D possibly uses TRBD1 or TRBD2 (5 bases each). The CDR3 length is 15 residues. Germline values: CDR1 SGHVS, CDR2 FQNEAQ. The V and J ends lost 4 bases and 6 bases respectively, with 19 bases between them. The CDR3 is CASSYPSVVGVEQYF. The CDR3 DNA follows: TGTGCCAGCAGCTACCCTTCAGTAGTGGGGGTCGAGCAGTACTTC.

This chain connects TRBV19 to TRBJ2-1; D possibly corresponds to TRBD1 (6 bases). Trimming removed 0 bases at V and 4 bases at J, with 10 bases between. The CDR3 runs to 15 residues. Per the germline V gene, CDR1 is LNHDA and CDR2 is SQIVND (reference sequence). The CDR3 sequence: CASSIEGTPYNEQFF. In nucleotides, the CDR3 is TGTGCCAGTAGTATAGAAGGGACACCGTACAATGAGCAGTTCTTC.

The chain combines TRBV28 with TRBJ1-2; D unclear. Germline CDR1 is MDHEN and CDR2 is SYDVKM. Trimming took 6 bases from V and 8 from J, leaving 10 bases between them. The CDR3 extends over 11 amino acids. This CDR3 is CASSPRGGYTF. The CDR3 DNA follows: TGTGCCAGCAGCCCGAGAGGGGGCTACACCTTC.

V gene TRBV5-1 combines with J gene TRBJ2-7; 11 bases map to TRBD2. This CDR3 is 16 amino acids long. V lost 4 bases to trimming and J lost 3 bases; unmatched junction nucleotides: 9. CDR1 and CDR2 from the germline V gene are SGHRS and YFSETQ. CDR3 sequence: CASSPAMGLAVYEQYF. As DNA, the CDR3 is TGCGCCAGCAGCCCGGCCATGGGACTAGCGGTCTACGAGCAGTACTTC.

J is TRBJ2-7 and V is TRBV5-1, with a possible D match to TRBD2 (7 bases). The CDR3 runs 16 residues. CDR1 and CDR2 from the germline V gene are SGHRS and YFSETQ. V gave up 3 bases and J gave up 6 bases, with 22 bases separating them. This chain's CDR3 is CASSWGWGGREGEQYF. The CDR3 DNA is TGCGCCAGCAGCTGGGGCTGGGGGGGGCGCGAAGGCGAGCAGTACTTC.

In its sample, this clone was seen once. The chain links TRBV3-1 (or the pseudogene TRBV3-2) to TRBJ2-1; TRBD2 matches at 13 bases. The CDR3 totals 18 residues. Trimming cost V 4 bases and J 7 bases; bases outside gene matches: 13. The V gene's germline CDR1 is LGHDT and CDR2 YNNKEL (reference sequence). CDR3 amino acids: CASSRRLTGTSGANEQFF. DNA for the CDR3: TGTGCCAGCAGCCGTAGACTTACCGGGACTAGCGGGGCGAATGAGCAGTTCTTC.

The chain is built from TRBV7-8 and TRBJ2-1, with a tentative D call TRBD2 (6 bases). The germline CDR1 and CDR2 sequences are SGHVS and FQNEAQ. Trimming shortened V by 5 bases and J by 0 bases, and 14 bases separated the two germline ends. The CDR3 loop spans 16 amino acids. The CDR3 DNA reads TGTGCCAGCAGCCGAGATAGCGGAAGCTCCTACAATGAGCAGTTCTTC. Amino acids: CASSRDSGSSYNEQFF.

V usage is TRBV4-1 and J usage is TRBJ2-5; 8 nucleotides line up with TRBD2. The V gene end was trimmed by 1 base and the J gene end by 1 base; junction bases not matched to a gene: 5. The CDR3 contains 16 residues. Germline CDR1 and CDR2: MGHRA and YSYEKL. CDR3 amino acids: CASSQGTSGLQETQYF. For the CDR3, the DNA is TGCGCCAGCAGCCAAGGTACTAGCGGACTCCAAGAGACCCAGTACTTC.

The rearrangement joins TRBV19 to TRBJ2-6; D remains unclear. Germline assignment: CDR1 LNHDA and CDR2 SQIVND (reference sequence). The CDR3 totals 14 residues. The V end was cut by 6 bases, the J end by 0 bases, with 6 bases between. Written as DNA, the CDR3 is TGTGCCAGTAGGTCGAACTCTGGGGCCAACGTCCTGACTTTC. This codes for CASRSNSGANVLTF.

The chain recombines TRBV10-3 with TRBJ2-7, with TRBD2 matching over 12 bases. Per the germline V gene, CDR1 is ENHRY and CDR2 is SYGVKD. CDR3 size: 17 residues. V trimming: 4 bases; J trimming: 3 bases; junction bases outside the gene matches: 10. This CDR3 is CAISGPTTSGSSYEQYF. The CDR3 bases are TGTGCCATCAGTGGCCCCACGACTAGCGGGAGTAGCTACGAGCAGTACTTC.

This chain's CDR3 is CASSLASPQETQYF. In nucleotides, the CDR3 is TGTGCCAGCAGCTTAGCGTCCCCCCAAGAGACCCAGTACTTC. The rearrangement joins TRBV7-9 to TRBJ2-5, with D unresolved. V was cut by 0 bases and J by 1 base, with 6 bases left in between. The CDR3 runs to 14 residues. Germline CDR1 is SEHNR and CDR2 is FQNEAQ (reference sequence). Complete variable domain (other parts from reference TRBV7-9 and TRBJ2-5): DTGVSQNPRHKITKRGQNVTFRCDPISEHNRLYWYRQTLGQGPEFLTYFQNEAQLEKSRLLSDRFSAERPKGSFSTLEIQRTEQGDSAMYLCASSLASPQETQYFGPGTRLLVL.

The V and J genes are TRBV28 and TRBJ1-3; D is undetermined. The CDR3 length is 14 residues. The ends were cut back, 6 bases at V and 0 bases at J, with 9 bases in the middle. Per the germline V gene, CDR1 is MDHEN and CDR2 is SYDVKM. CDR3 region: CASSFPNSGNTIYF. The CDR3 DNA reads TGTGCCAGCAGCTTTCCAAACTCTGGAAACACCATATATTTT.

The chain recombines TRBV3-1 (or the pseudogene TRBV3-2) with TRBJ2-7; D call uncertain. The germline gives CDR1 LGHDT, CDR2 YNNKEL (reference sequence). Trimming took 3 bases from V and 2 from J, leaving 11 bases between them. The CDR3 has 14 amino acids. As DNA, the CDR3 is TGTGCCAGCAGCCAGTTTCAAGCCCCCTACGAGCAGTACTTC. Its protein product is CASSQFQAPYEQYF.

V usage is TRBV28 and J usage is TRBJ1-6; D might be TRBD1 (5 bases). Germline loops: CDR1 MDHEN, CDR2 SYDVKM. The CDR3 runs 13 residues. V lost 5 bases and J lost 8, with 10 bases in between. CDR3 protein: CASSGTSDSPLHF. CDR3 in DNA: TGTGCCAGCAGTGGGACTAGCGATTCACCCCTCCACTTT.